This T cell receptor beta chain was recorded in a study of Graves' ophthalmopathy and Graves' hyperthyroidism. A single count supports this clonotype. The antigen is not known. Deletions cut 7 bases from V and 8 bases from J, with 26 bases between. In germline, CDR1 is SQVTM, CDR2 ANQGSEA. This CDR3 is 15 amino acids long. Amplification from RNA transcripts yielded the TCR beta CDR3 regions. HTBI primers were employed in first-round RT-PCR, then a second-round multiplex PCR followed. Each CDR3 protein gets one entry after TCRdb re-called the multiplex PCR reads with MiXCR. The repertoire holds 600,000 to 700,000 distinct CDR3 sequences, with just over 40% as singletons. Study outcomes and limitations: In blood appeared most of the expanded thyroid clonotypes whose frequency exceeded 0.001.

The specimen was peripheral blood. The TCR sequence derives from an adult man with Graves' ophthalmopathy. The chain recombines TRBV29-1 with TRBJ1-2; a possible D gene is TRBD1 (5 bases). The CDR3 is CSASGTGSGVGGYTF. The CDR3 DNA sequence: TGCAGCGCCTCCGGAACGGGGTCGGGGGTTGGAGGCTACACCTTC.